This TCR beta chain originates from a study of CD8+CD57+ T cells in acquired aplastic anemia. The overall study: Mean yield of DNA from sorted CD4+ and CD8+ cells was 2.5 to 4 ug.

Points from the study as a whole: Shared by patients and controls, roughly 28 CD8+ CDR3s were abundant in patients.

Unmatched junction bases numbered 4, after V lost 5 bases and J lost 3 bases. The CDR3 totals 15 residues. Germline V gene lookup returns CDR1 ENHRY and CDR2 SYGVKD. Genomic DNA constituted the template upon which TCR beta VDJ and CDR3 profiling was performed. TCRdb recomputed calls from the reads with MiXCR, one row per CDR3 protein. The sample includes roughly 200,000 distinct CDR3 sequences, roughly two thirds of them seen just once. Sequencing was done on patients that had shown CD8+CD57+ cell expansion by flow cytometry. Acquired aplastic anemia of severe grade affected all patients. A word on this clonotype: Its specificity is not known.

The material sequenced was sorted CD4+, CD8+, or CD8+CD57+ T cells (not recorded which) from PBMCs. The V gene is TRBV10-3, the J gene TRBJ2-1; 10 bases agree with TRBD2. The source is a human donor with aplastic anemia. This CDR3 reads CAISHGTSDYNEQFF. The CDR3 DNA reads as TGTGCCATCAGTCACGGGACTAGCGACTACAATGAGCAGTTCTTC.